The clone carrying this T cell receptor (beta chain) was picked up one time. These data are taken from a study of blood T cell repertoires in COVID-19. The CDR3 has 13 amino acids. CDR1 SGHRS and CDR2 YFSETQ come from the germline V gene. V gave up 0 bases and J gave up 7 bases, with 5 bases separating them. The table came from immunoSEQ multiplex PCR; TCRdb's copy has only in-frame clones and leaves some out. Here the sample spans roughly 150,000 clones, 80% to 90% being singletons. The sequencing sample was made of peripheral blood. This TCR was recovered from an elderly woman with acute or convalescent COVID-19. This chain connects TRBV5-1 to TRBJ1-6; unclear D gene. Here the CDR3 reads CASSLELNSPLHF. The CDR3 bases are TGCGCCAGCAGCTTGGAACTCAATTCACCCCTCCACTTT.